This T cell receptor beta chain was retrieved from a study of T-cell memory formation after mild COVID-19. TCRdb processed the 5' RACE reads anew with MiXCR; each CDR3 protein has one entry. Here the sample spans around 370,000 distinct CDR3 sequences, roughly 21% being singletons. J lost 3 bases, V lost 7 bases, and 10 bases had no gene match. The CDR3 extends over 16 amino acids. The V gene is TRBV12-3 or TRBV12-4, the J gene TRBJ2-3, with 10 nucleotides matching TRBD2. Source material: PBMCs or a T cell subset sorted from them (not recorded which). The sequence derives from an adult woman who had mild COVID-19 (a few samples of this study predate the infection). Cell type and time point are not known. DNA for the CDR3: TGTGCCAGCACCCCATTAGCGGGAGGTTTTACAGATACGCAGTATTTT. Protein product: CASTPLAGGFTDTQYF.